The entry below gives a single T cell receptor (beta chain) sequence along with its context. Produced via immunoSEQ multiplex PCR; TCRdb's table is partial and in-frame only. The sample lists tens of thousands of clones; approximately 94% were seen once. This sample stems from a study of control samples from healthy donors and cancer patients. The CDR3 consists of 16 residues. Trimming took off 4 bases at V and 2 bases at J, with 15 bases between the two ends. The germline CDR1 and CDR2 sequences are LNHDA and SQIVND (reference sequence). The clonotype originates from a woman between 40 and 50 years old with lung cancer. The V call is TRBV19, the J call TRBJ2-1; D tentatively reads TRBD1 or TRBD2 (5 bases each). The specimen was PBMCs. The CDR3 loop reads CASSKTGLGAYNEQFF. DNA of the CDR3: TGTGCCAGTAGTAAGACGGGGCTAGGGGCCTACAATGAGCAGTTCTTC.